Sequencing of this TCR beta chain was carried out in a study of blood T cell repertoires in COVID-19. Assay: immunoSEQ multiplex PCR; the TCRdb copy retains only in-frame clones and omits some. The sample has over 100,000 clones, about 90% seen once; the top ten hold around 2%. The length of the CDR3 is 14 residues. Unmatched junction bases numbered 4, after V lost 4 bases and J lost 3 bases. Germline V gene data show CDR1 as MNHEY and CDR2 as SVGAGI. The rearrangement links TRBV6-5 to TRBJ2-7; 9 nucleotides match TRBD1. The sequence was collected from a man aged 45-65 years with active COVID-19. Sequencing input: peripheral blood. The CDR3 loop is CASSSPGQGYEQYF. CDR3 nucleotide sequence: TGTGCCAGCAGTTCCCCGGGACAGGGCTACGAGCAGTACTTC.